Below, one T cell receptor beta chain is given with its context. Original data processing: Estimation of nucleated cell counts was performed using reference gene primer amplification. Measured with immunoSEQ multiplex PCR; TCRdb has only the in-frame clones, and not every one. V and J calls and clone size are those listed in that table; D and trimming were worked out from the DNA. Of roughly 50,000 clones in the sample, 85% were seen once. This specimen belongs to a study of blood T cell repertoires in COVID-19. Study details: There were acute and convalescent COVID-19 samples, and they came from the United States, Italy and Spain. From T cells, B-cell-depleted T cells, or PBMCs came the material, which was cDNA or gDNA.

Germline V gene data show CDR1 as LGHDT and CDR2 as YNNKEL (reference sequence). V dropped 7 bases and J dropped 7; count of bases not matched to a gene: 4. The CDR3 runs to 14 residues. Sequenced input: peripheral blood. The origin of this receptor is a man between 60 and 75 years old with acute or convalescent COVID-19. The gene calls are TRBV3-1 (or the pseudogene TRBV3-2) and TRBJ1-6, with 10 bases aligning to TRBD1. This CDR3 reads CASTRQGANSPLHF. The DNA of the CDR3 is TGTGCCAGCACCCGACAGGGGGCAAATTCACCCCTCCACTTT.